Following are 28 T cell receptor beta chains from one sample sequenced in a study of cytomegalovirus exposure and HLA in healthy donors. Repertoires were generated with immunoSEQ multiplex PCR, while TCRdb's copy carries only in-frame clones and drops some. This table holds 220,000 or so clones, 80% to 95% found once. The source material was PBMCs. The receptors originated from a woman between 18 and 29 years old in good health and CMV-seronegative.

The chain joins TRBV5-6 to TRBJ1-5; TRBD1 matches 10 bases. CDR1 and CDR2 (germline): SGHDT, YYEEEE. CDR3 size: 17 residues. J was trimmed by 3 bases and V by 1 base; bases with no gene match: 7. DNA for the CDR3: TGTGCCAGCAGCTTGCGCCCGGGACAGGGGTACAATCAGCCCCAGCATTTT. It translates to CASSLRPGQGYNQPQHF.

This clone has a single count. J is TRBJ1-5 and V is TRBV18; the D gene is possibly TRBD1 (5 bases). Trimming stripped 2 bases from V and 0 bases from J, with 8 bases between. CDR1 is KGHSH and CDR2 is LQKENI in the germline V gene. This CDR3 spans 15 amino acids. The CDR3 DNA sequence: TGTGCCAGCTCACCAACAGGAGCTAGCAATCAGCCCCAGCATTTT. Translating gives CASSPTGASNQPQHF.

The chain joins TRBV30 to TRBJ1-1, with a weak D call TRBD1 (6 bases). The CDR3 is 16 residues long. Germline CDR1 and CDR2: GTSNPN and SVGIG (reference sequence). V was pared by 0 bases and J by 3 bases, with 17 bases between. The CDR3 loop reads CAWSVLGGTGDTEAFF. The CDR3, as DNA: TGTGCCTGGAGTGTACTTGGGGGCACTGGGGACACTGAAGCTTTCTTT.

The CDR3 is CASSSPGQRPARGYTF. CDR3 bases: TGCGCCAGCAGCTCCCCCGGACAAAGACCGGCGCGAGGCTACACCTTC. The rearrangement joins TRBV5-1 to TRBJ1-2; possibly TRBD1 for D (5 bases). The CDR3 runs to 16 residues. The V and J ends lost 3 bases and 8 bases respectively, with 23 bases between them. Per the germline V gene, CDR1 is SGHRS and CDR2 is YFSETQ. Filled out from reference TRBV5-1 and TRBJ1-2, the complete variable domain reads KAGVTQTPRYLIKTRGQQVTLSCSPISGHRSVSWYQQTPGQGLQFLFEYFSETQRNKGNFPGRFSGRQFSNSRSEMNVSTLELGDSALYLCASSSPGQRPARGYTFGSGTRLTVV.

The chain links TRBV7-6 to TRBJ2-3; D is unclear. The CDR3 length is 16 residues. V was pared by 5 bases and J by 0 bases, with 15 bases between. CDR1 is SGHVS and CDR2 is FNYEAQ in the germline V gene. This CDR3 is CASSLRILASTDTQYF. CDR3 in DNA: TGTGCCAGCAGCCTACGAATATTAGCTAGCACAGATACGCAGTATTTT.

The J gene is TRBJ2-5, the V gene TRBV11-2; 9 bases align to TRBD2. CDR1 is SGHAT, CDR2 FQNNGV, per germline. V trimming: 6 bases; J trimming: 4 bases; junction bases outside the gene matches: 15. This CDR3 comprises 17 residues. The chain's CDR3 is CASSKTGGIAGVETQYF. The DNA of the CDR3 is TGTGCCAGCAGTAAGACCGGCGGGATAGCGGGAGTAGAGACCCAGTACTTC.

The chain joins TRBV6-5 to TRBJ2-3; D not certain. This CDR3 is built from 13 residues. Trimming stripped 6 bases from V and 0 bases from J, with 7 bases between. Germline V gives CDR1 MNHEY, CDR2 SVGAGI. CDR3 DNA sequence: TGTGCCAGCAGACGACAAAGCACAGATACGCAGTATTTT. Its translation is CASRRQSTDTQYF.

This chain connects TRBV5-6 to TRBJ2-1; 7 bases are a match to TRBD2. V was pared by 2 bases and J by 8 bases, with 10 bases of the junction left unmatched. Germline V lookup: CDR1 SGHDT, CDR2 YYEEEE. The CDR3 length is 15 residues. Here the CDR3 DNA reads TGTGCCAGCAGCTTTAGTGGACTAGTATTTGATGAGCAGTTCTTC. The encoded protein is CASSFSGLVFDEQFF.

The J gene is TRBJ2-5, the V gene TRBV19; TRBD2 matches at 10 bases. The CDR3 loop spans 20 amino acids. Germline CDR1 LNHDA, CDR2 SQIVND (reference sequence). V trimming: 0 bases; J trimming: 0 bases; junction bases outside the gene matches: 13. Written as DNA, the CDR3 is TGTGCCAGTAGTATAGATCGAAAGCGGGGGACTAGCGACTACCAAGAGACCCAGTACTTC. Residues: CASSIDRKRGTSDYQETQYF.

The chain employs TRBV5-1 and TRBJ2-1; 9 positions match TRBD2. Losses at the gene ends were 6 bases for V and 7 bases for J; bases not matched to a gene: 5. The germline CDR1 and CDR2 sequences are SGHRS and YFSETQ. The CDR3 loop spans 13 amino acids. CDR3 nucleotides: TGCGCCAGCACCCCCAGCGGGAGGAATGAGCAGTTCTTC. This sequence encodes CASTPSGRNEQFF.

The V call is TRBV19, the J call TRBJ2-7; weak D call: TRBD2 (6 bases). This CDR3 comprises 14 residues. Germline-derived CDR1 and CDR2 are LNHDA and SQIVND (reference sequence). The ends were cut back, 5 bases at V and 2 bases at J, with 13 bases in the middle. The CDR3 DNA reads as TGTGCCAGTAGTCCCAGACTAGGCCCCTACGAGCAGTACTTC. Translated: CASSPRLGPYEQYF.

The genes are TRBV7-3 and TRBJ2-1; 13 nucleotides match TRBD2. The CDR3 runs to 17 residues. Germline CDR1 and CDR2: SGHTA and FQGTGA. The V gene end was trimmed by 5 bases and the J gene end by 8 bases; junction bases not matched to a gene: 12. The CDR3 spells CASSPNYGLAGDDEQFF. The CDR3 DNA is TGTGCCAGCAGCCCAAACTATGGACTAGCGGGAGACGATGAGCAGTTCTTC.

This chain uses TRBV6-5 with TRBJ1-1; D not certain. CDR3 length: 15 residues. Looked up from germline, CDR1 is MNHEY and CDR2 is SVGAGI. V shed 6 bases and J shed 0 bases, with 14 bases lying between them. CDR3 sequence (DNA): TGTGCCAGCAGACTATCCTTCCCTGTGAACACTGAAGCTTTCTTT. It is translated as CASRLSFPVNTEAFF.

Only one count was recorded for this clone. The chain combines TRBV18 with TRBJ2-3; 14 nucleotides agree with TRBD2. This CDR3 region has 15 residues. The germline V gene has CDR1 KGHSH and CDR2 LQKENI. V lost 5 bases to trimming and J lost 3 bases; unmatched junction nucleotides: 1. CDR3 bases: TGTGCCAGCTCATGGACTAGCGGGGGGACAGATACGCAGTATTTT. Translated, it gives CASSWTSGGTDTQYF. Using reference TRBV18 and TRBJ2-3 for the parts outside the CDR3, the full variable domain is NAGVMQNPRHLVRRRGQEARLRCSPMKGHSHVYWYRQLPEEGLKFMVYLQKENIIDESGMPKERFSAEFPKEGPSILRIQQVVRGDSAAYFCASSWTSGGTDTQYFGPGTRLTVL.

The chain joins TRBV5-1 to TRBJ2-1; possible D gene TRBD2, 5 bases. The germline V and J ends were trimmed by 2 bases and 8 bases, with 11 bases remaining between them. The CDR3 loop spans 13 amino acids. Germline V gene lookup returns CDR1 SGHRS and CDR2 YFSETQ. The CDR3 loop is CASSFGLSDEQFF. CDR3 coding DNA: TGCGCCAGCAGCTTCGGACTCTCTGATGAGCAGTTCTTC.

The chain carries TRBV7-3 and TRBJ2-7; 12 bases match TRBD2. This CDR3 is built from 15 residues. The junction had 4 bases not matched to a gene; V was cut back by 4 bases and J by 3 bases. Germline V CDR1 and CDR2: SGHTA, FQGTGA. CDR3 sequence reads: CASSSLAGGHYEQYF. The CDR3 nucleotides read TGTGCCAGCAGCTCACTAGCGGGAGGCCACTACGAGCAGTACTTC.

This clone was picked up one time. V is TRBV5-6 and J is TRBJ1-5, with D perhaps TRBD1 (6 bases). The CDR3 covers 15 residues. Germline CDR1 and CDR2: SGHDT and YYEEEE. The V gene lost 6 bases and the J gene lost 3 bases, with 16 bases spanning the gap. This CDR3 reads CASTIGQRINQPQHF. In DNA, the CDR3 is TGTGCCAGCACCATCGGACAGCGCATCAATCAGCCCCAGCATTTT.

Here the CDR3 DNA reads TGTGCCAGCAGCGCCGACAGGGGGCTTCGAGGCACAGATACGCAGTATTTT. It specifies CASSADRGLRGTDTQYF. The chain employs TRBV2 and TRBJ2-3; 10 bases align to TRBD1. This CDR3 region has 17 residues. The trim removed 6 bases at V and 1 base at J, leaving 10 bases unmatched. The germline V gene has CDR1 SNHLY and CDR2 FYNNEI.

V and J are TRBV5-1 and TRBJ1-1; D remains unclear. The V gene's germline CDR1 is SGHRS and CDR2 YFSETQ. The CDR3 loop spans 15 amino acids. V lost 1 base and J 0 bases, leaving 10 bases between the germline ends. In nucleotides, the CDR3 is TGCGCCAGCAGCTTGTCCGGTTTCATGAACACTGAAGCTTTCTTT. It is translated as CASSLSGFMNTEAFF.

The chain is built from TRBV11-2 and TRBJ2-5; 8 bases map to TRBD1. The trim removed 2 bases at V and 5 bases at J, leaving 10 bases unmatched. Per germline, CDR1 SGHAT and CDR2 FQNNGV. The CDR3 sequence is 16 residues long. The CDR3 nucleotides read TGTGCCAGCAGCTTACGTACCAGGGGGCGCCGGGAGACCCAGTACTTC. Protein sequence: CASSLRTRGRRETQYF.

The V gene is TRBV5-1, the J gene TRBJ2-7; tentative D call: TRBD1 (7 bases). Germline loops: CDR1 SGHRS, CDR2 YFSETQ. The V end lost 0 bases, the J end lost 5 bases, and 18 bases lay between the germline ends. The CDR3 covers 16 residues. CDR3 region: CASSLVAWQGGNEQYF. In nucleotides, the CDR3 is TGCGCCAGCAGCTTGGTAGCTTGGCAGGGGGGAAACGAGCAGTACTTC.

The V call is TRBV5-1, the J call TRBJ2-1; TRBD1 is a possible D gene (8 bases). CDR1 SGHRS and CDR2 YFSETQ come from the germline V gene. The CDR3 extends over 17 amino acids. V lost 0 bases and J lost 9, with 22 bases in between. The CDR3 sequence is CASSLGAVVTGEGEQFF. CDR3 coding DNA: TGCGCCAGCAGCTTGGGAGCGGTAGTGACAGGGGAGGGTGAGCAGTTCTTC.

The chain has TRBV7-3 and TRBJ1-1; no clear D. V lost 1 base, J lost 5 bases, and 14 bases lay in between. Germline V gene lookup returns CDR1 SGHTA and CDR2 FQGTGA. CDR3 size: 15 residues. CDR3 amino acids: CASSLIGGPGTEAFF. Written as DNA, the CDR3 is TGTGCCAGCAGCTTAATTGGAGGGCCGGGGACTGAAGCTTTCTTT.

The V gene is TRBV28, the J gene TRBJ2-5; TRBD2 might be the D (6 bases). Trimming shortened V by 2 bases and J by 3 bases, and 19 bases separated the two germline ends. Germline loops: CDR1 MDHEN, CDR2 SYDVKM. The CDR3 is 17 amino acids. CDR3 DNA sequence: TGTGCCAGCAGTTTAGGGGAAGAGGTTAGCGGTAAAGAGACCCAGTACTTC. Translated: CASSLGEEVSGKETQYF. Variable domain in full (rest from reference TRBV28 and TRBJ2-5): DVKVTQSSRYLVKRTGEKVFLECVQDMDHENMFWYRQDPGLGLRLIYFSYDVKMKEKGDIPEGYSVSREKKERFSLILESASTNQTSMYLCASSLGEEVSGKETQYFGPGTRLLVL.

J is TRBJ2-3 and V is TRBV7-9, with D perhaps matching TRBD2 (5 bases). Trimming left V 3 bases short and J 2 bases short, with 12 bases between. The CDR3 sequence is 15 residues long. Germline CDR1 is SEHNR and CDR2 is FQNEAQ (reference sequence). This CDR3 reads CASSLMVGLTDTQYF. Written as DNA, the CDR3 is TGTGCCAGCAGCTTGATGGTCGGACTCACAGATACGCAGTATTTT.

The chain links TRBV7-9 to TRBJ2-1; 11 positions match TRBD1. The trim removed 2 bases at V and 5 bases at J, leaving 8 bases unmatched. This CDR3 is 17 amino acids long. Germline V gene sequence: CDR1 SEHNR, CDR2 FQNEAQ (reference sequence). In DNA, the CDR3 is TGTGCCAGCAGCTTACTCGTTACGGGACAGGGGGACAATGAGCAGTTCTTC. Amino acid sequence: CASSLLVTGQGDNEQFF.

V and J are TRBV10-1 and TRBJ1-1, with 11 bases fitting TRBD1. The CDR3 totals 14 residues. V was pared by 5 bases and J by 7 bases, with 6 bases of the junction left unmatched. Germline CDR1 WNHNN, CDR2 SYGVQD (reference sequence). The DNA for the CDR3 is TGCGCCAGCAGTAGGGACAGGGGGAGGAGTGAAGCTTTCTTT. It encodes CASSRDRGRSEAFF.

The chain recombines TRBV15 with TRBJ1-2; 8 positions agree with TRBD1. CDR1 and CDR2 (germline): LNHNV, YYDKDF (reference sequence). The CDR3 spans 14 residues. After removal of 3 bases from V and 4 bases from J, the junction contained 4 bases not matched to a gene. The CDR3 here is CATSSATGAYGYTF. The CDR3 bases are TGTGCCACCAGCAGTGCGACAGGGGCCTATGGCTACACCTTC.